Each of the 9 T cell receptor beta chains below was sequenced from the same sample in a study of identical twins. TCRdb reprocessed the 5' RACE reads via MiXCR and lists one record per CDR3 protein. The data show about 470,000 distinct CDR3 sequences, approximately 24% seen once. These records were also assigned to another study, of T cells expressing NK-cell markers.

Sequencing was performed on CD4+ T cells sorted from blood. The source of these receptors is a woman younger than 35 in good health.

This clonotype was counted only a few times. The chain uses TRBV10-3 and TRBJ2-5; D might be TRBD1 (6 bases). The ends were cut back, 3 bases at V and 1 base at J, with 18 bases in the middle. From germline, CDR1 is ENHRY and CDR2 SYGVKD. The CDR3 length is 17 residues. CDR3 bases: TGTGCCATCAGTGATCGCTGGACAGTGAGATCCCAAGAGACCCAGTACTTC. Translated, it gives CAISDRWTVRSQETQYF.

The V gene is TRBV6-2 or TRBV6-3, the J gene TRBJ1-5; 8 positions agree with TRBD1. Germline-derived CDR1 and CDR2 are MNHEY and SVGEGT. Losses at the gene ends were 3 bases for V and 2 bases for J; bases not matched to a gene: 12. The CDR3 covers 18 residues. For the CDR3, the DNA is TGTGCCAGCAGTTATTATCGGACAGGGCTGAATCGCAATCAGCCCCAGCATTTT. Translation gives CASSYYRTGLNRNQPQHF.

The rearrangement joins TRBV20-1 to TRBJ2-2, with TRBD1 identical over 9 bases. Trimming removed 2 bases from V and 4 bases from J; junction bases left unmatched: 2. The CDR3 length is 14 residues. Germline V CDR1 and CDR2: DFQATT, SNEGSKA (reference sequence). CDR3 sequence: CSARKTGGTGELFF. The CDR3 coding sequence is TGCAGTGCTAGAAAGACAGGGGGCACCGGGGAGCTGTTTTTT.

This clonotype was detected only a few times. As DNA, the CDR3 is TGTGCCAGCAGCCTCCCTGTTAGCGGCTCCTACAATGAGCAGTTCTTC. It codes for CASSLPVSGSYNEQFF. The V gene is TRBV12-3 or TRBV12-4, the J gene TRBJ2-1, with D possibly TRBD2 on 6 matching bases. V dropped 6 bases and J dropped 0 bases, with 15 bases sitting between them. This CDR3 has 16 amino acids.

The chain combines TRBV6-2 or TRBV6-3 with TRBJ1-6; D remains ambiguous. Germline V lookup: CDR1 MNHEY, CDR2 SVGEGT. V lost 7 bases to trimming and J lost 7 bases, with 14 bases between them. The CDR3 is made up of 14 amino acids. DNA of the CDR3: TGTGCCAGCATAGGGTCCGCGGGAAATTCACCCCTCCACTTT. It specifies CASIGSAGNSPLHF.

The V call is TRBV20-1, the J call TRBJ2-7; TRBD2 agrees at 9 bases. J was trimmed by 2 bases and V by 0 bases; bases with no gene match: 5. Germline CDR1 is DFQATT and CDR2 is SNEGSKA (reference sequence). CDR3 length equals 15 residues. The CDR3 nucleotides are TGCAGTGCTAGAGATCAGACTAGCGGCACCTACGAGCAGTACTTC. Translated, it gives CSARDQTSGTYEQYF.

A few counts support this clonotype. The chain has TRBV20-1 and TRBJ2-1, with a weak D call TRBD2 (6 bases). CDR1 and CDR2 (germline): DFQATT, SNEGSKA (reference sequence). The length of the CDR3 is 14 residues. V was trimmed by 1 base and J by 4 bases, leaving 11 bases between them. The DNA of the CDR3 is TGCAGTGCTAGAGGCCTGGGGGGATACAATGAGCAGTTCTTC. Translated: CSARGLGGYNEQFF.

J is TRBJ2-2 and V is TRBV19; TRBD2 agrees at 10 bases. Germline lookup yields CDR1 LNHDA and CDR2 SQIVND (reference sequence). CDR3 size: 16 residues. The J segment lost 6 bases and the V segment lost 5 bases, leaving 9 bases of the junction unmatched. The CDR3 DNA reads as TGTGCCAGTAGTTTGCTAAGGACTAGCGGCCCCGGGGAGCTGTTTTTT. Protein product: CASSLLRTSGPGELFF.

This chain connects TRBV20-1 to TRBJ2-1, with no clear D. The CDR3 contains 14 residues. V was clipped by 6 bases and J by 2 bases, with 14 bases between them. Per germline, CDR1 DFQATT and CDR2 SNEGSKA (reference sequence). For the CDR3, the DNA is TGCAGTGCGTCTGACCCCCGAGCCTACAATGAGCAGTTCTTC. Translated, it gives CSASDPRAYNEQFF.